The TCR beta chain under discussion was sequenced for a study of T cells in Graves' hyperthyroidism and ophthalmopathy. Study results and caveats: Progression to ophthalmopathy was predicted a median of approximately 6.4 months early.

An approximately 9.4 ml volume of fresh peripheral blood provided the PBMCs. There were TCR beta CDR3 regions amplified from RNA transcripts. Carried out on the TCR CDR3, a first-round RT-PCR used the HTBI primer set. TCRdb called the multiplex PCR reads again in MiXCR, with one record for every CDR3 protein. The data contain approximately 690,000 distinct CDR3 sequences, roughly 15% of them singletons. Many counts were recorded for this clonotype. Its antigen is unknown. CDR1 and CDR2 (germline): SGHTA, FQGNSA. V trimming: 5 bases; J trimming: 3 bases; junction bases outside the gene matches: 12. CDR3 length equals 17 residues.

The source of this sequence is a woman in her fifties or sixties with Graves' ophthalmopathy. The V and J genes are TRBV7-2 and TRBJ2-1; 8 bases are shared with TRBD2. The sample comprised blood. CDR3 protein: CASSPRGTRLSYNEQFF. CDR3 sequence (DNA): TGTGCCAGCAGCCCAAGGGGGACTAGACTAAGCTACAATGAGCAGTTCTTC. Based on the CDR3 plus reference TRBV7-2 and TRBJ2-1, the full variable domain is GAGVSQSPSNKVTEKGKDVELRCDPISGHTALYWYRQSLGQGLEFLIYFQGNSAPDKSGLPSDRFSAERTGGSVSTLTIQRTQQEDSAVYLCASSPRGTRLSYNEQFFGPGTRLTVL.